One sample yielded the 6 T cell receptor beta chains listed below, sequenced in a study of blood T cell repertoires in COVID-19. Here immunoSEQ multiplex PCR was the method, and the copy in TCRdb shows in-frame clones only, minus some. Of hundreds of thousands of clones in the sample, around 88% are singletons; the top ten hold 4% to 4.5%. The sample was peripheral blood. These receptors all come from a woman in her thirties with acute or convalescent COVID-19.

V usage is TRBV2 and J usage is TRBJ1-3; D remains unclear. The CDR3 covers 15 residues. V was shortened by 0 bases and J by 0 bases, with 6 bases between the two germline ends. Germline-derived CDR1 and CDR2 are SNHLY and FYNNEI. CDR3 in amino acids: CASSEAPSSGNTIYF. CDR3 bases: TGTGCCAGCAGTGAAGCCCCGAGCTCTGGAAACACCATATATTTT.

The chain uses TRBV2 and TRBJ2-7, with D tentatively TRBD1 (6 bases). The CDR3 runs to 12 residues. Trimming stripped 5 bases from V and 5 bases from J, with 10 bases between. CDR1 is SNHLY and CDR2 is FYNNEI in the germline V gene. The CDR3 is CASSPTGHEQYF. The DNA of the CDR3 is TGTGCCAGCAGTCCCACAGGGCACGAGCAGTACTTC.

The rearrangement links TRBV30 to TRBJ1-1; D remains unclear. V was pared by 2 bases and J by 3 bases, with 10 bases between. Per germline, CDR1 GTSNPN and CDR2 SVGIG (reference sequence). The CDR3 extends over 13 amino acids. CDR3 DNA: TGTGCCTGGAGTACCGGCCGGGACACTGAAGCTTTCTTT. It translates to CAWSTGRDTEAFF. Full variable domain (remainder filled in from reference TRBV30 and TRBJ1-1): SQTIHQWPATLVQPVGSPLSLECTVEGTSNPNLYWYRQAAGRGLQLLFYSVGIGQISSEVPQNLSASRPQDRQFILSSKKLLLSDSGFYLCAWSTGRDTEAFFGQGTRLTVV.

The chain carries TRBV7-9 and TRBJ1-2, with 10 bases fitting TRBD1. V lost 3 bases, J lost 6 bases, and 7 bases stayed unmatched. Germline V gives CDR1 SEHNR, CDR2 FQNEAQ (reference sequence). This CDR3 comprises 15 residues. The CDR3 sequence is CASSFGTGDRNGYTF. The CDR3 DNA sequence: TGTGCCAGCAGCTTTGGGACAGGGGATCGGAATGGCTACACCTTC.

This clone was detected only once. The chain uses TRBV5-4 and TRBJ2-3, with a weak D call TRBD1 (7 bases). V was clipped by 1 base and J by 0 bases, with 12 bases between them. There are 16 residues in the CDR3. CDR1 and CDR2 (germline): SGHNT, YYREEE (reference sequence). CDR3 sequence: CASSLNRGGSTDTQYF. CDR3 bases: TGTGCCAGCAGCTTGAACAGGGGAGGAAGCACAGATACGCAGTATTTT.

The V call is TRBV6-1, the J call TRBJ1-2; D unclear. The germline CDR1 and CDR2 sequences are MNHNS and SASEGT. CDR3 length: 13 amino acids. V lost 0 bases and J 5 bases, leaving 7 bases between the germline ends. DNA for the CDR3: TGTGCCAGCAGTGAAGCAACGGGGTATGGCTACACCTTC. Residues: CASSEATGYGYTF.